This T cell receptor (beta chain) originates from a study of regulatory T cells in long-lasting Graves disease (dated by TCRdb to the early 2020s). Regarding the research as a whole: In the newly diagnosed Graves' disease group, patients had been taking antithyroid drugs for less than 3 months. Persistent Graves' disease patients were compared with newly diagnosed Graves' disease patients by peripheral blood TCR sequencing and RNA sequencing. The study took place in China and was registered as a clinical trial. A total of around 35 samples underwent TCR sequencing: around 13 from persistent and roughly 20 from newly diagnosed Graves' disease patients. Study-level results and caveats: The authors noted that the small sample size was a limitation that may lower accuracy. Persistent Graves' disease patients showed lower TCR Shannon entropy and fewer highly expanded clones than newly diagnosed patients, suggesting clonal expansion. Because the primary lesion, thyroid tissue, could not be accessed, the study looked at peripheral blood alone. Sequencing and analysis were restricted to the TCR beta chain. Persistent patients shared more public clonotypes among themselves (around 2,800) than newly diagnosed patients did (over 950). Persistent disease showed preferential use of TRBV28, TRBJ1-2 and TRBJ2-5, whereas newly diagnosed disease favored TRBV20-1 and TRBJ2-1.

The protocol used for the library was multiplex PCR. Sequencing instrument: Illumina HiSeq 4000. iRepertoire HTBI primers and Arm-PCR amplification of CDR3 regions were used to construct TCR beta libraries. Gel purification was performed on PCR products prior to sequencing. As for how the authors treated the data: Gene usage analysis of CDR3 amino acid clonotypes relied on the roughly 67 TRBV and 15 or so TRBJ segments identified across samples. Filtered high-quality paired reads were merged into contigs using COPE and FqMerger. BLAST was used to align contigs to the IMGT TRBV, TRBD and TRBJ reference genes, and CDR3 was defined following IMGT. Clonotypes above 0.1% frequency were classified as highly expanded clones. Shannon entropy was used to measure repertoire diversity, and the Gini coefficient was used to measure V-J evenness. Public clonotypes were defined as clonotypes shared by more than one individual. The public sequencing data were trimmed at Q25 with fastp and processed into clonotypes with MiXCR by TCRdb, which kept only in-frame beta chains. Under each unique CDR3 protein, matching rows form one entry showing the most common genes and DNA. The V and J calls here are based on TCRdb, not the publication. The sample table holds a few hundred thousand distinct CDR3 sequences, of which less than 15% were seen once. Approximately 19% of the sample is held by the ten biggest clonotypes.

CDR1 and CDR2, per the germline V gene (reference sequence), are SEHNR and FQNEAQ. The CDR3 runs 16 residues from the cysteine to the phenylalanine. Of all the DNA, just the CDR3 is kept, 48 bases in frame from base 1. V and J are trimmed by 6 bases and 4 bases, and the gene matches miss 14 bases of the junction. This clonotype was seen many times. Its target antigen remains unknown. Per-nucleotide qualities are absent, and no much larger clonotype sits a single base away. The time point label for this specimen denotes: newly diagnosed GD, antithyroid drugs for less than 3 months. For both TCR sequencing and RNA sequencing, RNA was extracted from PBMCs in TRIzol. The diagnosis of Graves' disease followed American Thyroid Association guidelines. The patients came from an endocrinology department in Xi'an, China. Each patient gave around 9.2 milliliters of peripheral blood, collected in an EDTA anticoagulant tube. Ficoll Paque Plus density gradient separation was used to isolate PBMCs, and no further T cell sorting was done. RNA quality was checked with an Agilent 2100 Bioanalyzer and agarose gel, and concentration with a NanoDrop 2000.

These sequences were also reported in another study, on T cells in Graves' hyperthyroidism and ophthalmopathy. As the second study states: A patient counted as having stable Graves' hyperthyroidism if no progression to ophthalmopathy occurred over 18 months of follow-up. The hyperthyroidism patients were between 18 and 65 years old and newly diagnosed, with a disease duration of less than 2 months. Exclusion was applied to patients with uncontrolled infections, other autoimmune diseases, pregnancy or lactation. Diagnoses relied on clinical symptoms, serum thyroxine and TRAb, thyroid ultrasound and orbital computed tomography. A first-round RT-PCR of the TCR CDR3 used the HTBI primer set with the Qiagen OneStep RT-PCR kit. Most expanded thyroid clonotypes (frequency above 0.001) were also found in blood, which suggests that blood repertoires may mirror thyroid immune responses. Ophthalmopathy was separated from stable hyperthyroidism by a 13 V-J signature model, with over 85% sensitivity and about 81% specificity obtained in cross-validation and 80%/75% obtained in testing. In validation, the model predicted progression to ophthalmopathy with approximately 71% sensitivity and around 72% specificity, a median of 6.5 months before onset. To identify distinguishing TCR V-J signatures, a discovery cohort of about a hundred patients was used, comprising under 45 with Graves' ophthalmopathy and approximately 57 with stable Graves' hyperthyroidism. An independent validation cohort of around 20 hyperthyroidism patients and 17 patients who later progressed to ophthalmopathy tested prospective prediction of ophthalmopathy. The roughly 91 discovery patients were randomly divided into training and test sets at a 7:3 ratio. In addition, the study compared T-cell repertoires in thyroid tissue and in blood from roughly six Graves' hyperthyroidism patients. Following sampling, methimazole starting at 30 mg daily was given to hyperthyroidism patients, and high-dose intravenous methylprednisolone was given to ophthalmopathy patients. A second multiplex PCR round built the libraries, followed by size selection and purification. Sequencing of the libraries was done on an Illumina HiSeq2000 using paired-end 100 bp reads. Raw data were processed with SOAPnuke, discarding reads with adapters, uncalled bases, mean Phred below 15, or no exact constant-primer or identifier match. High-quality paired reads were merged using COPE v1.2.5, and each unique nucleotide sequence was defined as a clonotype. MiTCR v1.1 was used to align clonotypes to the IMGT TRBV, TRBD and TRBJ reference segments. The analysis was restricted to V-J combinations with a frequency above 0.0001, which together covered just over 98% of the repertoires. The TCS score was defined as F50 (clonal expansion) divided by E x V (chaos), with BLOSUM62-based TCRdist calculated between CDR3 peptides within each V-J. Welch's t-statistics and random forest reduced approximately 520 V-J features to roughly 13, which were used in a naive Bayes classifier (R e1071). Sample size was not statistically predetermined, and investigators were not blinded to group allocation. The paper reports TCR Vbeta CDR3 sequencing of 130 to 150 peripheral blood samples: around 45 ophthalmopathy, over 70 hyperthyroidism and roughly 17 progressor patients.

Here the sequenced sample was peripheral blood mononuclear cells (PBMCs), taken at new diagnosis, from a patient treated with antithyroid drugs. The chain links TRBV7-9 with TRBJ1-1, with 7 junctional bases fitting TRBD1. The sequence was obtained from a woman aged 45 to 65 with Graves disease. Donor details come from another sample of the same person, matched by shared clones. The CDR3 amino acid sequence is: CASRLYGRQGRTEAFF. The nucleotide sequence is TGTGCCAGCAGACTTTACGGACGACAGGGTCGCACTGAAGCTTTCTTT.